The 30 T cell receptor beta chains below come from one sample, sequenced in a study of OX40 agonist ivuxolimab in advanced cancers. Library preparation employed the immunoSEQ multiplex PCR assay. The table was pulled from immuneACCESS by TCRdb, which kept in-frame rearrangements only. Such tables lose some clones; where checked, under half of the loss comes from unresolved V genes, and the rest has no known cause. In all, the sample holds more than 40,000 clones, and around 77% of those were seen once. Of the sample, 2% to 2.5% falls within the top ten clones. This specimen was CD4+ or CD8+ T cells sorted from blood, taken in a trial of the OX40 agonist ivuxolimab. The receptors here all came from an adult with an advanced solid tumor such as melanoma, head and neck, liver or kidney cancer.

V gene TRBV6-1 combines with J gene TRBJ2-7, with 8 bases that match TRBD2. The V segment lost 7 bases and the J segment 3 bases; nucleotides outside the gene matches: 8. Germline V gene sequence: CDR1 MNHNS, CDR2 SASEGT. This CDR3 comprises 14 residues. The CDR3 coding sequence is TGTGCCAGCACCGACCGGGCGGGGGGCTACGAGCAGTACTTC. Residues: CASTDRAGGYEQYF.

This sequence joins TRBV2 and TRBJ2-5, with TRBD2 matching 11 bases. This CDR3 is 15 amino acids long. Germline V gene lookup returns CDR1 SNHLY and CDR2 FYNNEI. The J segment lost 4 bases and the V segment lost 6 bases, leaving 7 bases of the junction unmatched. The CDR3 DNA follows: TGTGCCAGCAGCGCACCGGGACTAGCGGTAGAGACCCAGTACTTC. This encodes CASSAPGLAVETQYF.

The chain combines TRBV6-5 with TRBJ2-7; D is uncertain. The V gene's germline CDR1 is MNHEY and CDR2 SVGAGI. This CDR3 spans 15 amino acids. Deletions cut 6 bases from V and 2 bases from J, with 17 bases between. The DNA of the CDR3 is TGTGCCAGCAGCCGGGTGGCCATTCCCGCCTACGAGCAGTACTTC. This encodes CASSRVAIPAYEQYF.

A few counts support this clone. The CDR3 region has the DNA TGCAGCGTCAATCGATACGGTGAGCAGTTCTTC. It encodes CSVNRYGEQFF. V and J are TRBV29-1 and TRBJ2-1; no reliable D call. Trimming pared 6 bases from V and 9 bases from J, leaving 12 bases between. Looked up from germline, CDR1 is SQVTM and CDR2 is ANQGSEA. This CDR3 spans 11 amino acids.

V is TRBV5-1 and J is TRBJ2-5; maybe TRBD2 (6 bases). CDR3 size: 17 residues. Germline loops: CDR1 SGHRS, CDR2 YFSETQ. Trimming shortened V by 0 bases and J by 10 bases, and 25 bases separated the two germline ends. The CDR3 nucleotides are TGCGCCAGCAGCTTGGGCCCGGGACTGAGCGAAATAAGGGACCAGTACTTC. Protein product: CASSLGPGLSEIRDQYF.

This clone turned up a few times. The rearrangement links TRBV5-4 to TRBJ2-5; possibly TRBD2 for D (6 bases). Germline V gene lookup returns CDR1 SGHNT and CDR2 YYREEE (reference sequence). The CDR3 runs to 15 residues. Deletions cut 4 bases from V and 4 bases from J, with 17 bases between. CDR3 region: CASSRTTRTRETQYF. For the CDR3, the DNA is TGTGCCAGCAGCCGCACGACTAGGACAAGAGAGACCCAGTACTTC.

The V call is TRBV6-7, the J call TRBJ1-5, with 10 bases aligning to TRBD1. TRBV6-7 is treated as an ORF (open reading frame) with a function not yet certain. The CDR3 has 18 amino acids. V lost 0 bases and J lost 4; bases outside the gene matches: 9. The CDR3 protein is CASSYSCGQGDPNQPQHF. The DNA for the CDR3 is TGTGCCAGCAGTTACTCGTGTGGACAGGGGGACCCTAATCAGCCCCAGCATTTT.

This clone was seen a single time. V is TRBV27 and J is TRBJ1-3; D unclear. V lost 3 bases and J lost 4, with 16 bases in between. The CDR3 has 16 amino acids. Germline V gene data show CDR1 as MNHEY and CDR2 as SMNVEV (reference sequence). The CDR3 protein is CASSLGGSGLGNTIYF. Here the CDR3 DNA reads TGTGCCAGCAGTTTGGGAGGGAGTGGTCTGGGAAACACCATATATTTT.

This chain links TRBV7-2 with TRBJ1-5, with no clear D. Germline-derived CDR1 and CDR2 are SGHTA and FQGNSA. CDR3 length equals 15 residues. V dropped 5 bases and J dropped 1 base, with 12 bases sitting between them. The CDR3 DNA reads TGTGCCAGCAGCCCCCTCCGAGGCAGCAATCAGCCCCAGCATTTT. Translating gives CASSPLRGSNQPQHF.

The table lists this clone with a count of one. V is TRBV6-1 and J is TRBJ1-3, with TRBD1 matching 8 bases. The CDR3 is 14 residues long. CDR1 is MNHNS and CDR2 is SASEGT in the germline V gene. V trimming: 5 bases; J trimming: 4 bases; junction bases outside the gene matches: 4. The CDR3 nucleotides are TGTGCCAGCAGTCCGGACAGGGTCGGAAACACCATATATTTT. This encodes CASSPDRVGNTIYF.

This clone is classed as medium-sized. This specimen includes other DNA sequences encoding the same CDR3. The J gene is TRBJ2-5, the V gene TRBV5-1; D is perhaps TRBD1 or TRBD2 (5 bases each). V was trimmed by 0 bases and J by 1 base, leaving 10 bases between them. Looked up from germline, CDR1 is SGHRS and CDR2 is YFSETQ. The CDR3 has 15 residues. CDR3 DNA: TGCGCCAGCAGCTTGGCAGCCGGGACCCAAGAGACCCAGTACTTC. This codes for CASSLAAGTQETQYF.

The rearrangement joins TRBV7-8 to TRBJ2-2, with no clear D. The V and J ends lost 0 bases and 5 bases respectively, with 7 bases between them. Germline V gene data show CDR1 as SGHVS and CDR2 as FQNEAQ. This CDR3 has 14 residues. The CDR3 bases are TGTGCCAGCAGCTTAGCGCTGGCGACCGGGGAGCTGTTTTTT. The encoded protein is CASSLALATGELFF.

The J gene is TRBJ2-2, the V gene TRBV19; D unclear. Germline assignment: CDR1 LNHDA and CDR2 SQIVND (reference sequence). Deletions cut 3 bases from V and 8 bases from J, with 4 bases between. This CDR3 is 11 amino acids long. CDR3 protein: CASSITGELFF. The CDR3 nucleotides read TGTGCCAGTAGTATCACAGGGGAGCTGTTTTTT.

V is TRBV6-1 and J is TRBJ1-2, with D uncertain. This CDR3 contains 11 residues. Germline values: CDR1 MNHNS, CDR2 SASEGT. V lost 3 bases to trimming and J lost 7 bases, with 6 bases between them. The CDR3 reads CASSDGVGYTF. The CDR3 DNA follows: TGTGCCAGCAGTGATGGAGTTGGCTACACCTTC.

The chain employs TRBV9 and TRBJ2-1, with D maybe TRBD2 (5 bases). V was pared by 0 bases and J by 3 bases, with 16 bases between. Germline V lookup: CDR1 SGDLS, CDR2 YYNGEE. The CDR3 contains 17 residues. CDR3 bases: TGTGCCAGCAGCGTAGCTCGAGAAGCGGCCCACTACAATGAGCAGTTCTTC. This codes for CASSVAREAAHYNEQFF. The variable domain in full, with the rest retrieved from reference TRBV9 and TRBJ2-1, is DSGVTQTPKHLITATGQRVTLRCSPRSGDLSVYWYQQSLDQGLQFLIQYYNGEERAKGNILERFSAQQFPDLHSELNLSSLELGDSALYFCASSVAREAAHYNEQFFGPGTRLTVL.

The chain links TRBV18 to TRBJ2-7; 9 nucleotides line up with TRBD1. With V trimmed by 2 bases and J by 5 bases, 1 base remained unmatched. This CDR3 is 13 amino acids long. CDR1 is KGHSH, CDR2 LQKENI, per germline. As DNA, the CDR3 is TGTGCCAGCTCACCAGGGACAGGGAACGAGCAGTACTTC. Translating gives CASSPGTGNEQYF.

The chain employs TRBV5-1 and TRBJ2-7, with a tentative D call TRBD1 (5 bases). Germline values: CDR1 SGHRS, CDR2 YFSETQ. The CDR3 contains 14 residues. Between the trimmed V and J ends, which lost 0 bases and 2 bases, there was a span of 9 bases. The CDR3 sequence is CASSLEPGPYEQYF. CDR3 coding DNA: TGCGCCAGCAGCTTGGAGCCAGGGCCCTACGAGCAGTACTTC.

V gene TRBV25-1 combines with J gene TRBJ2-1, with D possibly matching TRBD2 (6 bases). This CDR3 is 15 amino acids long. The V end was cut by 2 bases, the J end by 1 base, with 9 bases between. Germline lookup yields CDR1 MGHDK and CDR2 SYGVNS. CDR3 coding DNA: TGTGCCAGCAGTGAACCTCTAGCGTCCTACAATGAGCAGTTCTTC. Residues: CASSEPLASYNEQFF.

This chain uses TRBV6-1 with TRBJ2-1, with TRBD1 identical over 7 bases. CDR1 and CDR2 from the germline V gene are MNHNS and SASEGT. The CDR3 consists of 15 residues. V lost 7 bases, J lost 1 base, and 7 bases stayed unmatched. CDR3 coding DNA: TGTGCCAGCATTACAGGGGTCGGGTCCTACAATGAGCAGTTCTTC. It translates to CASITGVGSYNEQFF.

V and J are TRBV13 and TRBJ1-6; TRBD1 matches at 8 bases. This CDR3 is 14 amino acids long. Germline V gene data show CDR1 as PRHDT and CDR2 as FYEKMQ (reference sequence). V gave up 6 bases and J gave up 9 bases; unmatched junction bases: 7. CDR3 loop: CASRRTGLASPLHF. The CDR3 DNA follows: TGTGCCAGCAGGCGGACAGGGTTGGCTTCACCCCTCCACTTT.

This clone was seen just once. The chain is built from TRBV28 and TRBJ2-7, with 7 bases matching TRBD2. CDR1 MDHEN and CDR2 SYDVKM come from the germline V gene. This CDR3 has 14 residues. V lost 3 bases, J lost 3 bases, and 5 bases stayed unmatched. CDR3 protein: CASSLASGLYEQYF. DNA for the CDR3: TGTGCCAGCAGTTTGGCTAGCGGACTCTACGAGCAGTACTTC.

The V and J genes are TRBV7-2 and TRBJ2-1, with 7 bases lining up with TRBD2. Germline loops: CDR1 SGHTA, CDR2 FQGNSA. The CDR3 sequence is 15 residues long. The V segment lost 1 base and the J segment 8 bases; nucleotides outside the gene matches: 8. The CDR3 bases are TGTGCCAGCAGCTTAGTAGGCGGGAGCCGGGATGAGCAGTTCTTC. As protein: CASSLVGGSRDEQFF.

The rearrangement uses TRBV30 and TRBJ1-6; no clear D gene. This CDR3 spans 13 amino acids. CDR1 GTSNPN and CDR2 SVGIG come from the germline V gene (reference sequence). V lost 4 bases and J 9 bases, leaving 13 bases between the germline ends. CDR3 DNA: TGTGCCTGGACCGAATCTGGGTTTTCACCCCTCCACTTT. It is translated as CAWTESGFSPLHF.

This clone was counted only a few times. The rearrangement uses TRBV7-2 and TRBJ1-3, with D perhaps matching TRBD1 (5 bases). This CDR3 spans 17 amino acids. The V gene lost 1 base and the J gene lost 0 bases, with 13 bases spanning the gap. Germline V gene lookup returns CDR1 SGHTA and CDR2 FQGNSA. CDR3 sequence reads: CASSLVSGYSSGNTIYF. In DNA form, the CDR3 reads TGTGCCAGCAGCTTAGTGTCAGGGTACAGCTCTGGAAACACCATATATTTT.

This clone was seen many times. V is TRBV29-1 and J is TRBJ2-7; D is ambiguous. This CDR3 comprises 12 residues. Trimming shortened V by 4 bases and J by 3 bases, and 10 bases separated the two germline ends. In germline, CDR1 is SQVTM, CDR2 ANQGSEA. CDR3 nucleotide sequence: TGCAGCGTTGCACGGTCCCGCTACGAGCAGTACTTC. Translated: CSVARSRYEQYF.

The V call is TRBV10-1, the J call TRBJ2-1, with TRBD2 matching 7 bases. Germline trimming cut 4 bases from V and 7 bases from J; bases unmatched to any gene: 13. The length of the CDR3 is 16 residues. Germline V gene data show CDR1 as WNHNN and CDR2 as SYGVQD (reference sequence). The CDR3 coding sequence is TGCGCCAGCAGTGGCCGGGATTCGCTAGCGGTTAATGAGCAGTTCTTC. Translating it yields CASSGRDSLAVNEQFF.

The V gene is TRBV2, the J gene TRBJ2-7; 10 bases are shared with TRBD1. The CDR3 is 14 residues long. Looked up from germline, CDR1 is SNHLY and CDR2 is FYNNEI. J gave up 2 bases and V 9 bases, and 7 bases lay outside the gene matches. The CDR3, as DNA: TGTGCCAGTACCGGGACAGGGGTCCCCTACGAGCAGTACTTC. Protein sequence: CASTGTGVPYEQYF.

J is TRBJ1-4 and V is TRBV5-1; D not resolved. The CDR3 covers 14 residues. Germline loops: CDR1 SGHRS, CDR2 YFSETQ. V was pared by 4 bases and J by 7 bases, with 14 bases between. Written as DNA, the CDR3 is TGCGCCAGCAGCCGGGAGGGAAGTTCTGAAAAACTGTTTTTT. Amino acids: CASSREGSSEKLFF. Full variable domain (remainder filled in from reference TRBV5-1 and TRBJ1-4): KAGVTQTPRYLIKTRGQQVTLSCSPISGHRSVSWYQQTPGQGLQFLFEYFSETQRNKGNFPGRFSGRQFSNSRSEMNVSTLELGDSALYLCASSREGSSEKLFFGSGTQLSVL.

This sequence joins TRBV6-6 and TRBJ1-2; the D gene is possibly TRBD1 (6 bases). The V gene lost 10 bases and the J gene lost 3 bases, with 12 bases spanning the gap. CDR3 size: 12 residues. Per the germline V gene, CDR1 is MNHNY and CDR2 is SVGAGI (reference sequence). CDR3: CAIRGADYGYTF. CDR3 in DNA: TGTGCCATACGGGGGGCGGACTATGGCTACACCTTC.

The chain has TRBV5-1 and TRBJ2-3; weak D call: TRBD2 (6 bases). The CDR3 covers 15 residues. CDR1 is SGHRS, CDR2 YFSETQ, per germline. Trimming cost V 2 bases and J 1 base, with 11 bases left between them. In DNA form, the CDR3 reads TGCGCCAGCAGCTTCGGCGGGGTTCGCACAGATACGCAGTATTTT. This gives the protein CASSFGGVRTDTQYF.